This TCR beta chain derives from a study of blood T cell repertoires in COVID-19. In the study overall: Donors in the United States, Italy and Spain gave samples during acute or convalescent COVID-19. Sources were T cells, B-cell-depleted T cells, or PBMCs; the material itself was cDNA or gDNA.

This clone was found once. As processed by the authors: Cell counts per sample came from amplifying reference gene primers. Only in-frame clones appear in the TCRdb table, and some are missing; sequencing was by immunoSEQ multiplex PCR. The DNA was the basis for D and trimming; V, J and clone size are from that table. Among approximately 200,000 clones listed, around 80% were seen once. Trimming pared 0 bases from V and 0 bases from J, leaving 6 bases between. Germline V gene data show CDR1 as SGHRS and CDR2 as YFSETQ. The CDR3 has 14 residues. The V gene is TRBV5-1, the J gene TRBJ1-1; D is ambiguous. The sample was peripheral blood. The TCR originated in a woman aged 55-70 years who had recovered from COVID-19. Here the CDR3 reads CASSLAQLNTEAFF. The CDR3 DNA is TGCGCCAGCAGCTTGGCGCAGTTGAACACTGAAGCTTTCTTT.